The 16 T cell receptor beta chains below all came from one sample that was sequenced in a study of blood T cell repertoires in COVID-19. Clones were read by immunoSEQ multiplex PCR, and TCRdb kept only the in-frame ones, dropping some. The sample lists about 110,000 clones; around 80% were seen once. The sequenced material came from peripheral blood. These receptors were obtained from a man aged 65 to 85 with active or convalescent COVID-19.

The chain links TRBV2 to TRBJ2-3; 7 bases agree with TRBD1. Germline loops: CDR1 SNHLY, CDR2 FYNNEI. V shed 9 bases, J shed 2 bases, and the junction held 2 bases outside the gene matches. The CDR3 covers 12 residues. CDR3: CASGTATDTQYF. Here the CDR3 DNA reads TGTGCCAGTGGGACAGCCACAGATACGCAGTATTTT.

V usage is TRBV24-1 and J usage is TRBJ1-4, with 9 bases that match TRBD1. CDR3 length: 14 residues. After removal of 7 bases from V and 8 bases from J, the junction contained 7 bases not matched to a gene. CDR1 is KGHDR, CDR2 SFDVKD, per germline. This CDR3 is CATSPGQGKEKLFF. CDR3 nucleotides: TGTGCCACCAGCCCGGGACAGGGAAAGGAAAAACTGTTTTTT.

The chain employs TRBV6-5 and TRBJ1-5; D remains ambiguous. The CDR3 has 14 residues. CDR1 is MNHEY and CDR2 is SVGAGI in the germline V gene. The germline V and J ends were trimmed by 4 bases and 0 bases, with 7 bases remaining between them. This CDR3 reads CASSSQYSNQPQHF. CDR3 nucleotide sequence: TGTGCCAGCAGTTCCCAGTATAGCAATCAGCCCCAGCATTTT.

This chain links TRBV6-4 with TRBJ1-1, with D possibly matching TRBD1 (6 bases). This CDR3 is 13 amino acids long. The V end lost 5 bases, the J end lost 5 bases, and 12 bases lay between the germline ends. CDR1 and CDR2 (germline): MRHNA, SNTAGT. In DNA, the CDR3 is TGTGCCAGCAGTCACAGGGTTGATACTGAAGCTTTCTTT. As protein: CASSHRVDTEAFF.

This clone was recorded only once. This chain uses TRBV28 with TRBJ2-5, with TRBD2 identical over 8 bases. The CDR3 consists of 13 residues. Germline assignment: CDR1 MDHEN and CDR2 SYDVKM. The V gene end was trimmed by 7 bases and the J gene end by 2 bases; junction bases not matched to a gene: 3. CDR3 bases: TGTGCCAGCACCCGGGGGGGGCAAGAGACCCAGTACTTC. It codes for CASTRGGQETQYF.

This chain joins TRBV7-3 and TRBJ2-3; D is possibly TRBD1 (5 bases). V was cut by 8 bases and J by 2 bases, with 11 bases left in between. The germline CDR1 and CDR2 sequences are SGHTA and FQGTGA. The CDR3 runs to 13 residues. In DNA form, the CDR3 reads TGTGCCAGCTCGGACACCTTCACAGATACGCAGTATTTT. Protein product: CASSDTFTDTQYF.

The chain carries TRBV21-1 and TRBJ2-3; the table's D call, TRBD2, was not checked against the DNA. TRBV21-1 is reported as a pseudogene. The length of the CDR3 is 16 residues. The CDR3 nucleotides read TGTGCCAGCAGGTGGTACCCCGGGACTAGCGGAGATACGCAGTATTTT. Its translation: CASRWYPGTSGDTQYF.

CDR3 region: CASSFRTGSDTQYF. As DNA, the CDR3 is TGTGCCAGCAGTTTTCGGACAGGGTCGGATACGCAGTATTTT. The chain couples TRBV27 to TRBJ2-3; 8 bases match TRBD1. V trimming: 3 bases; J trimming: 6 bases; junction bases outside the gene matches: 5. Germline CDR1 is MNHEY and CDR2 is SMNVEV (reference sequence). This CDR3 has 14 amino acids.

The chain combines TRBV19 with TRBJ2-2; TRBD1 matches 9 bases. J was trimmed by 6 bases and V by 3 bases; bases with no gene match: 5. CDR1 LNHDA and CDR2 SQIVND come from the germline V gene (reference sequence). There are 15 residues in the CDR3. The chain's CDR3 is CASSIVTGGPGELFF. CDR3 bases: TGTGCCAGTAGTATTGTGACAGGGGGACCCGGGGAGCTGTTTTTT.

CDR3 amino acids: CASSAWASGEQFF. For the CDR3, the DNA is TGTGCCAGCAGTGCGTGGGCTTCAGGTGAGCAGTTCTTC. This chain connects TRBV27 to TRBJ2-1; D is undetermined. The CDR3 runs to 13 residues. Germline V lookup: CDR1 MNHEY, CDR2 SMNVEV (reference sequence). Trimming cost V 5 bases and J 9 bases, with 14 bases left between them.

The CDR3 loop reads CASSSSGQAQETQYF. The CDR3 DNA sequence: TGTGCCAGCAGCTCCTCTGGACAGGCCCAAGAGACCCAGTACTTC. The gene calls are TRBV7-3 and TRBJ2-5, with 7 bases identical to TRBD1. Trimming at V came to 4 bases and at J to 1 base, leaving 6 bases not matched to a gene. Germline CDR1 SGHTA, CDR2 FQGTGA. The CDR3 is 15 residues long.

The chain employs TRBV5-5 and TRBJ1-2; the D gene is possibly TRBD1 (6 bases). This CDR3 region has 12 residues. V lost 2 bases and J lost 7, with 9 bases in between. Germline V gives CDR1 SGHKS, CDR2 YYEKEE (reference sequence). CDR3 protein: CASSFQGPGYTF. CDR3 coding DNA: TGTGCCAGCAGCTTTCAGGGGCCTGGCTACACCTTC. Drawing the rest from reference TRBV5-5 and TRBJ1-2, the complete variable domain is DAGVTQSPTHLIKTRGQQVTLRCSPISGHKSVSWYQQVLGQGPQFIFQYYEKEERGRGNFPDRFSARQFPNYSSELNVNALLLGDSALYLCASSFQGPGYTFGSGTRLTVV.

This clone occurred many times. This sequence joins TRBV30 and TRBJ1-3, with 7 nucleotides matching TRBD1. The CDR3 runs 17 residues. CDR1 and CDR2 from the germline V gene are GTSNPN and SVGIG (reference sequence). The J segment lost 0 bases and the V segment lost 2 bases, leaving 10 bases of the junction unmatched. This chain's CDR3 is CAWSWDSPLTSGNTIYF. The CDR3 DNA sequence: TGTGCCTGGAGTTGGGACAGCCCCTTAACCTCTGGAAACACCATATATTTT. Full variable domain (rest looked up from reference TRBV30 and TRBJ1-3): SQTIHQWPATLVQPVGSPLSLECTVEGTSNPNLYWYRQAAGRGLQLLFYSVGIGQISSEVPQNLSASRPQDRQFILSSKKLLLSDSGFYLCAWSWDSPLTSGNTIYFGEGSWLTVV.

The V and J genes are TRBV28 and TRBJ1-1; 7 nucleotides agree with TRBD1. The trim removed 2 bases at V and 11 bases at J, leaving 8 bases unmatched. This CDR3 has 13 residues. The V gene's germline CDR1 is MDHEN and CDR2 SYDVKM. The CDR3 spells CASSLERRGRAFF. The CDR3 region has the DNA TGTGCCAGCAGTTTAGAGCGTAGGGGGCGGGCTTTCTTT.

The V call is TRBV10-2, the J call TRBJ1-1, with 7 bases fitting TRBD1. Losses at the gene ends were 7 bases for V and 9 bases for J; bases not matched to a gene: 8. The germline gives CDR1 WSHSY, CDR2 SAAADI. The CDR3 loop spans 12 amino acids. CDR3 nucleotide sequence: TGCGCCAGCACAATCGCAGGGGGTCAAGCTTTCTTT. Amino acid sequence: CASTIAGGQAFF.

As to this clone: This same CDR3 is encoded by further DNA sequences in the sample. This chain uses TRBV5-1 with TRBJ2-5; 8 bases line up with TRBD1. Germline assignment: CDR1 SGHRS and CDR2 YFSETQ. The CDR3 is 13 residues long. V dropped 2 bases and J dropped 5; count of bases not matched to a gene: 2. CDR3 protein: CASSFGQGETQYF. Written as DNA, the CDR3 is TGCGCCAGCAGCTTCGGACAGGGCGAGACCCAGTACTTC.